The subject of this entry is one T cell receptor (beta chain). This receptor's antigen is unknown. Base qualities are not provided; no much larger clone lies one nucleotide away. The data originate from a study of CD8 T cells in ankylosing spondylitis (TCRdb year 2017). General notes on the study: To find TCR variants linked to disease, the study profiled T cell receptor beta repertoires in ankylosing spondylitis patients and healthy donors. In total, the full study cohort was made up of 100 to 140 healthy donors and 20 to 25 ankylosing spondylitis patients. Samples of peripheral blood were taken, and for ankylosing spondylitis patients, synovial fluid was collected as well.

General conclusions and limits of the study: A CD8+ phenotype was shown by the disease-linked clones, which were found at relatively low frequencies in peripheral blood. Significant enrichment of the disease-linked clones was reported in matched synovial fluid samples from ankylosing spondylitis patients. Some of the motif variants had been reported before in the synovial fluid and blood of reactive arthritis patients, a finding that suggests common disease-initiation mechanisms. Blood from ankylosing spondylitis patients appeared to be characterized by a TCR beta motif composed of 7 to 9 highly homologous amino acid variants.

Sequencing took place on an Illumina HiSeq 2500. Quantitative 5'-RACE with molecular barcodes was the method used to prepare the TCR beta libraries. Processing in the source paper ran as follows. A new computational method, built on a probabilistic model of VDJ rearrangement, was used to identify disease-linked TCR variants. TCRdb's own reprocessing of the public reads used fastp at Q25 and MiXCR and kept productive beta chains. One record per CDR3 amino acid sequence lists the most common genes and DNA. Clone size and V and J calls follow TCRdb, not the original study. This sample lists hundreds of thousands of distinct CDR3 sequences; 10% to 15% were detected once. The ten largest clones capture almost 7% of the sample. Sequencing was performed on blood, either unsorted or a sorted T cell fraction (not recorded which). This receptor was taken from a male donor with ankylosing spondylitis.

The sequenced DNA is TGCAGCGCCTATCAACCGGGCTCCTACGAGCAGTACTTC. Its product reads: CSAYQPGSYEQYF. Rearrangement joined TRBV29-1 to TRBJ2-7; the D gene cannot be named for sure. From its cysteine to its phenylalanine, the CDR3 spans 13 amino acids. Kept here is only the CDR3 DNA, which spans 39 bases and is read in frame from base 1. CDR1 SQVTM and CDR2 ANQGSEA are derived from the germline V gene. V gives up 7 bases and J gives up 0 bases, and the segment between their germline ends measures 13 bases.